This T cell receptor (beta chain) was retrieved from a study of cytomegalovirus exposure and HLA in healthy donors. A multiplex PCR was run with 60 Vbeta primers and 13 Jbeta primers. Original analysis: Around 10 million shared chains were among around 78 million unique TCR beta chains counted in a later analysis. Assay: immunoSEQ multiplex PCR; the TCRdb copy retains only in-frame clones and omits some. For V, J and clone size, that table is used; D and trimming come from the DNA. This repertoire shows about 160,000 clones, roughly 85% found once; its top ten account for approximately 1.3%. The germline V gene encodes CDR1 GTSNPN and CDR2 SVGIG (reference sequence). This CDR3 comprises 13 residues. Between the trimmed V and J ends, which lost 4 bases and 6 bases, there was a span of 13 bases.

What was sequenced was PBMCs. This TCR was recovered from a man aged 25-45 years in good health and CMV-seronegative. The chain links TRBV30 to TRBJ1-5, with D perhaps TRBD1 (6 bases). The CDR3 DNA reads TGTGCCTGGACACAGGGTGTGGGTCAGCCCCAGCATTTT. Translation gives CAWTQGVGQPQHF.